Listed below are T cell receptor beta chains from one sample, sequenced in a study of T cell responses to AZD1222 COVID-19 vaccine. Using immunoSEQ multiplex PCR, the repertoire was profiled, and TCRdb retains in-frame clones only, with some absent. The sample carries 80,000 to 100,000 clones, around 84% recorded once. Sequenced material: peripheral blood, taken 28 days after the second AZD1222 dose. These receptors were obtained from an adult who received the AZD1222 COVID-19 vaccine. Each CDR3 is given with its conserved first and last residue. The order of the fields is D gene, J gene, CDR3 length, V gene, clone size, CDR3 protein, CDR3 DNA. The D gene is left open where the match is weak. Only part of the rows carry a size: once, few, many, or a class if the clone is expanded.

D: NA; J: TRBJ2-7; length: 15; V: TRBV27; size: NA; CDR3: CASSPTGLNSYEQYF; DNA: TGTGCCAGCAGCCCAACGGGACTCAACTCCTACGAGCAGTACTTC
D: NA; J: TRBJ2-3; length: 15; V: TRBV15; size: NA; CDR3: CATSRDQAGADTQYF; DNA: TGTGCCACCAGCAGAGATCAAGCCGGAGCAGATACGCAGTATTTT
D: NA; J: TRBJ2-2; length: 14; V: TRBV7-2; size: NA; CDR3: CASSRDSNTGELFF; DNA: TGTGCCAGCAGTCGGGACTCGAACACCGGGGAGCTGTTTTTT
D: NA; J: TRBJ2-5; length: 15; V: TRBV6-5; size: NA; CDR3: CASRPGPGRGETQYF; DNA: TGTGCCAGCCGCCCGGGCCCGGGTAGGGGAGAGACCCAGTACTTC
D: NA; J: TRBJ2-1; length: 12; V: TRBV2; size: NA; CDR3: CASRPDNNEQFF; DNA: TGTGCCAGCAGGCCCGATAACAATGAGCAGTTCTTC
D: TRBD2; J: TRBJ2-1; length: 16; V: TRBV28; size: once; CDR3: CASSLDLAGGPNEQFF; DNA: TGTGCCAGCAGTTTGGATCTAGCGGGAGGGCCTAATGAGCAGTTCTTC
D: TRBD1; J: TRBJ2-1; length: 16; V: TRBV9; size: NA; CDR3: CASSVGPSGQGFGQFF; DNA: TGTGCCAGCAGCGTAGGCCCCTCGGGACAGGGGTTCGGGCAGTTCTTC
D: NA; J: TRBJ1-1; length: 14; V: TRBV7-8; size: NA; CDR3: CASSLRGAGRTPFF; DNA: TGTGCCAGCAGCCTTAGAGGGGCAGGGAGGACGCCTTTCTTT
D: TRBD1; J: TRBJ2-7; length: 15; V: TRBV5-1; size: NA; CDR3: CASSLGQGASYEQYF; DNA: TGCGCCAGCAGCTTAGGACAGGGGGCTTCCTACGAGCAGTACTTC
D: TRBD1; J: TRBJ2-1; length: 16; V: TRBV19; size: NA; CDR3: CASSSRQGVSYNEQFF; DNA: TGTGCCAGTAGTAGCCGACAGGGGGTTTCCTACAATGAGCAGTTCTTC
D: TRBD2; J: TRBJ2-2; length: 17; V: TRBV30; size: NA; CDR3: CAWTGLAGVGNTGELFF; DNA: TGTGCCTGGACGGGACTAGCGGGAGTAGGGAACACCGGGGAGCTGTTTTTT
D: NA; J: TRBJ1-5; length: 17; V: TRBV19; size: NA; CDR3: CASSIRSGDNSNQPQHF; DNA: TGTGCCAGTAGTATTCGATCAGGGGATAATAGCAATCAGCCCCAGCATTTT
D: TRBD1; J: TRBJ1-2; length: 13; V: TRBV27; size: NA; CDR3: CASSALTGDGYTF; DNA: TGTGCCAGCAGTGCCCTCACAGGGGATGGCTACACCTTC
D: TRBD1; J: TRBJ1-5; length: 15; V: TRBV27; size: NA; CDR3: CASRKTGGAGQPQHF; DNA: TGTGCCAGCAGAAAAACAGGGGGCGCAGGTCAGCCCCAGCATTTT
D: TRBD2; J: TRBJ2-1; length: 14; V: TRBV6-5; size: NA; CDR3: CATGGLAGSNEQFF; DNA: TGTGCCACCGGGGGCCTAGCGGGCTCCAATGAGCAGTTCTTC
D: TRBD2; J: TRBJ2-2; length: 14; V: TRBV19; size: NA; CDR3: CASSIGGLAPELFF; DNA: TGTGCCAGTAGTATAGGTGGACTAGCGCCCGAGCTGTTTTTT
D: TRBD2; J: TRBJ2-1; length: 15; V: TRBV4-2; size: few; CDR3: CASSLSATSWNEQFF; DNA: TGTGCCAGCAGCCTCTCAGCGACTAGCTGGAATGAGCAGTTCTTC
D: NA; J: TRBJ2-2; length: 13; V: TRBV19; size: NA; CDR3: CASIKPGSGELFF; DNA: TGTGCCAGTATTAAGCCGGGCAGCGGGGAGCTGTTTTTT
D: NA; J: TRBJ2-2; length: 11; V: TRBV4-1; size: few; CDR3: CASSQDLELFF; DNA: TGCGCCAGCAGCCAAGACCTGGAGCTGTTTTTT
D: TRBD2; J: TRBJ2-1; length: 15; V: TRBV2; size: NA; CDR3: CASSEGLAEITEQFF; DNA: TGTGCCAGCAGTGAAGGGCTAGCGGAGATTACCGAGCAGTTCTTC
D: NA; J: TRBJ2-1; length: 9; V: TRBV19; size: NA; CDR3: CAKKNEQFF; DNA: TGTGCCAAAAAAAATGAGCAGTTCTTC
D: TRBD2; J: TRBJ2-2; length: 15; V: TRBV19; size: NA; CDR3: CASKSGSSNTGELFF; DNA: TGTGCCAGTAAAAGCGGGAGCAGTAACACCGGGGAGCTGTTTTTT